The 2 T cell receptor beta chains reported below all come from one sample, sequenced in a study of T cells in tumors after PD-1 blockade. Sequencing was performed with immunoSEQ multiplex PCR; in TCRdb, only in-frame clones are kept and a portion is missing. The data show some 66,000 clones, around 72% seen once. The sample here was PBMCs, taken after anti-PD-1 treatment. These receptors were collected from a human donor with basal cell carcinoma.

The chain is built from TRBV6-5 and TRBJ1-2; 7 bases match TRBD1. J was trimmed by 2 bases and V by 7 bases; bases with no gene match: 10. Germline lookup yields CDR1 MNHEY and CDR2 SVGAGI. CDR3 length equals 15 residues. The CDR3: CASILAPGQNYGYTF. The CDR3 DNA is TGTGCCAGCATTCTCGCCCCGGGACAGAACTATGGCTACACCTTC.

This sequence joins TRBV7-9 and TRBJ1-1, with D unresolved. Germline CDR1 is SEHNR and CDR2 is FQNEAQ (reference sequence). The CDR3 loop spans 14 amino acids. Trimming cost V 1 base and J 10 bases, with 16 bases left between them. CDR3 amino acids: CASSLGGQKSGAFF. In DNA, the CDR3 is TGTGCCAGCAGCTTAGGGGGTCAGAAATCTGGAGCTTTCTTT.